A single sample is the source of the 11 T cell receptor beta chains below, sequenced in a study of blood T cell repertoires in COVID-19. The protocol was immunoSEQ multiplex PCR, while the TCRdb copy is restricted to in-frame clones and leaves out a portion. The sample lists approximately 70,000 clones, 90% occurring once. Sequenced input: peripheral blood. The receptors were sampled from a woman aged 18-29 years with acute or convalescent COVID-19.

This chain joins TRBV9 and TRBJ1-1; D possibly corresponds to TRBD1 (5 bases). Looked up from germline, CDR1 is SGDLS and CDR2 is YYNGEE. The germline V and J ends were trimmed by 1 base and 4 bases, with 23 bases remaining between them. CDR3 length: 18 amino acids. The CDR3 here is CASSVTINLGEGGTEAFF. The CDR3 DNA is TGTGCCAGCAGCGTAACGATTAATCTGGGGGAGGGAGGCACTGAAGCTTTCTTT.

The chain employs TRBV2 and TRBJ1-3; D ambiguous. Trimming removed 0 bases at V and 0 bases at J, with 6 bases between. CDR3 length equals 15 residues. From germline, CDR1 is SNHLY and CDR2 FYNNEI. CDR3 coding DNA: TGTGCCAGCAGTGAAGCGCAGGTCTCTGGAAACACCATATATTTT. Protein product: CASSEAQVSGNTIYF. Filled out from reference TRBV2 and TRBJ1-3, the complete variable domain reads EPEVTQTPSHQVTQMGQEVILRCVPISNHLYFYWYRQILGQKVEFLVSFYNNEISEKSEIFDDQFSVERPDGSNFTLKIRSTKLEDSAMYFCASSEAQVSGNTIYFGEGSWLTVV.

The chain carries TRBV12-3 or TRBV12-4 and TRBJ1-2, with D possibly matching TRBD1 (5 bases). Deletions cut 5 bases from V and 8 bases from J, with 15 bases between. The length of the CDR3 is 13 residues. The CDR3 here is CASSAQGMRGYTF. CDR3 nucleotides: TGTGCCAGCAGTGCTCAGGGAATGCGCGGCTACACCTTC.

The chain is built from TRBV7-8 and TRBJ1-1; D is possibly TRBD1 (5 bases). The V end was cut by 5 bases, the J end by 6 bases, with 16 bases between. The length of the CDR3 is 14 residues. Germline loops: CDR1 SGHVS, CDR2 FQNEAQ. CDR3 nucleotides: TGTGCCAGCAGCCCCTACTCTCAGGGCGCTGAAGCTTTCTTT. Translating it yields CASSPYSQGAEAFF.

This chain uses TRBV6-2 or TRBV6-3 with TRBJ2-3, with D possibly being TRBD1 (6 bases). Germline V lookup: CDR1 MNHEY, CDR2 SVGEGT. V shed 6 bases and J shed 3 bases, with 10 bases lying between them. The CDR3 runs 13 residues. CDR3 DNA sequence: TGTGCCAGCAGCCCCAGGGGAACAGATACGCAGTATTTT. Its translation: CASSPRGTDTQYF.

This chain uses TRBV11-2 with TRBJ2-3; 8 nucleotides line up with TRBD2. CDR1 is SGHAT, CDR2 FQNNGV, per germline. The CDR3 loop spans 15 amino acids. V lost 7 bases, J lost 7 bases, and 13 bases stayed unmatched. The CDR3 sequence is CASTLGAGVEHTQYF. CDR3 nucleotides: TGTGCCAGCACCCTAGGAGCGGGGGTAGAACATACGCAGTATTTT.

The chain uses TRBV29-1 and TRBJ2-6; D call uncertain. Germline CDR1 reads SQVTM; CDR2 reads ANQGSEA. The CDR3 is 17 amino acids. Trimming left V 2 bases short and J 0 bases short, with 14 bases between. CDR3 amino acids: CSVELYGGNSGANVLTF. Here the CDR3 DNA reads TGCAGCGTTGAATTGTACGGCGGAAACTCTGGGGCCAACGTCCTGACTTTC.

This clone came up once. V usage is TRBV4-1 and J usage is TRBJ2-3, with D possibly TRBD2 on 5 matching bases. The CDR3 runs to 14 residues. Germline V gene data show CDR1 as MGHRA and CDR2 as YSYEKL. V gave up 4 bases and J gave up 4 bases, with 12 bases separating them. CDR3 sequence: CASSLGDGADTQYF. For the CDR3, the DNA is TGCGCCAGCAGCCTCGGGGATGGCGCAGATACGCAGTATTTT.

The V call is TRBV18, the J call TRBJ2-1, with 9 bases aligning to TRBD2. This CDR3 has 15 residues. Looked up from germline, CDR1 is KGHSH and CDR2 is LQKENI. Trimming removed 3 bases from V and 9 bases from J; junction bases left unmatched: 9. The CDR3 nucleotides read TGTGCCAGCTCACCCGCGGGGGGGGTGGCTGGTGAGCAGTTCTTC. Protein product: CASSPAGGVAGEQFF.

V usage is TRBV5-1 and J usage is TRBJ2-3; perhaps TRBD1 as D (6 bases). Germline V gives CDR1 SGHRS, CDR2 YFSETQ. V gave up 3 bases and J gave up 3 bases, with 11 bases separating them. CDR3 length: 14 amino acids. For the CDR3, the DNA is TGCGCCAGCAGCTCAGGACAGCCAACAGATACGCAGTATTTT. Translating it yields CASSSGQPTDTQYF.

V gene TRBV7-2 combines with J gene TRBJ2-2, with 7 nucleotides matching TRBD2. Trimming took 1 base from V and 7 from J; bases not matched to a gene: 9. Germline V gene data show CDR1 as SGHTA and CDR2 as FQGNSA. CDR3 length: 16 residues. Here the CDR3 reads CASSLVPGGRSGELFF. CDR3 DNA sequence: TGTGCCAGCAGCTTAGTTCCGGGAGGTAGAAGCGGGGAGCTGTTTTTT.